This T cell receptor beta chain was documented in a study of long-term antiretroviral therapy in people with HIV. Study-level points and caveats: Diversity measured after ART increased yet remained under transplant donor controls. Drawn between about 2004 and 2018, the blood was possibly obtained under older ART regimens.

CDR3 length: 15 residues. V lost 4 bases, J lost 5 bases, and 9 bases stayed unmatched. The germline CDR1 and CDR2 sequences are SGHDN and FVKESK. In its sample, this clone was seen a few times. Its specificity is not known. Run at survey level, the immunoSEQ assay was version v3.0. For every sample, sequencing targeted about 35,000-50,000 T-cell genomes. Produced via immunoSEQ multiplex PCR; TCRdb's table is partial and in-frame only. The top ten clones hold about 10% of a sample with about 27,000 clones, about 84% of them seen once. Each HIV-infected participant was given treatment in the United States.

The rearrangement uses TRBV14 and TRBJ1-2; 8 nucleotides agree with TRBD1. Sequencing used unsorted PBMCs, obtained 0.8 years before starting antiretroviral therapy. This TCR was sampled from a man aged 18 to 29 with HIV. The CDR3 DNA is TGTGCCAGCAGCCTGACCGGGACAGGCCCTTATGGCTACACCTTC. This translates into CASSLTGTGPYGYTF.